These 8 T cell receptor beta chains were sequenced from one sample in a study of T cells in Graves' hyperthyroidism and ophthalmopathy. Authors of the study amplified TCR beta CDR3 regions from RNA transcripts. First-round RT-PCR targeting the TCR CDR3 was performed with the HTBI primer set. TCRdb redid the calling of the multiplex PCR reads with MiXCR, one entry per CDR3 protein. The sample gives roughly 300,000 distinct CDR3 sequences, about 15% of which show up once; around 24% is in the top ten. The sequenced material came from blood. All receptors come from a woman aged 30 to 39 with Graves' hyperthyroidism.

In its sample, this clonotype was seen many times. The rearrangement joins TRBV29-1 to TRBJ2-7, with D possibly TRBD1 on 5 matching bases. CDR1 is SQVTM and CDR2 is ANQGSEA in the germline V gene. The CDR3 is made up of 14 amino acids. The V end was cut by 0 bases, the J end by 2 bases, with 11 bases between. The CDR3 loop reads CSVEEARQTYEQYF. The DNA for the CDR3 is TGCAGCGTTGAAGAGGCCCGACAGACCTACGAGCAGTACTTC.

V usage is TRBV5-1 and J usage is TRBJ1-1; D is ambiguous. Germline assignment: CDR1 SGHRS and CDR2 YFSETQ. V was trimmed by 2 bases and J by 1 base, leaving 6 bases between them. CDR3 length: 13 amino acids. CDR3 amino acids: CASSLYSNTEAFF. CDR3 DNA sequence: TGCGCCAGCAGCTTATATTCGAACACTGAAGCTTTCTTT.

This clonotype was counted many times. The chain uses TRBV3-1 and TRBJ2-5, with 12 bases identical to TRBD1. The CDR3 sequence is 14 residues long. J was trimmed by 5 bases and V by 6 bases; bases with no gene match: 4. Germline CDR1 reads LGHDT; CDR2 reads YNNKEL (reference sequence). In DNA form, the CDR3 reads TGTGCCAGCAGAGGGACAGGGGGCCGGGAGACCCAGTACTTC. Residues: CASRGTGGRETQYF.

The V and J genes are TRBV5-6 and TRBJ2-5; 7 bases agree with TRBD1. This CDR3 has 14 residues. The germline CDR1 and CDR2 sequences are SGHDT and YYEEEE. After removal of 4 bases from V and 5 bases from J, the junction contained 8 bases not matched to a gene. Written as DNA, the CDR3 is TGTGCCAGCAGCGCCGTGACAGGGCCCGAGACCCAGTACTTC. It yields the protein CASSAVTGPETQYF.

At least ten counts were recorded for this clonotype. The V gene is TRBV10-1, the J gene TRBJ2-7, with unresolved D. This CDR3 comprises 13 residues. Germline loops: CDR1 WNHNN, CDR2 SYGVQD (reference sequence). The V end was cut by 8 bases, the J end by 3 bases, with 14 bases between. The CDR3 nucleotides are TGCGCCAGCTTGGGTCCGTGGAACTACGAGCAGTACTTC. This codes for CASLGPWNYEQYF.

V usage is TRBV20-1 and J usage is TRBJ1-5; the D gene is possibly TRBD1 (6 bases). Germline V gene sequence: CDR1 DFQATT, CDR2 SNEGSKA (reference sequence). The germline V and J ends were trimmed by 1 base and 7 bases, with 11 bases remaining between them. The CDR3 is made up of 13 amino acids. Here the CDR3 reads CSARVTGKQPQHF. The CDR3 DNA is TGCAGTGCTAGAGTAACAGGGAAACAGCCCCAGCATTTT.

This clonotype has more than one count but fewer than ten. This chain joins TRBV18 and TRBJ1-1; D is possibly TRBD1 (6 bases). This CDR3 is 15 amino acids long. V was pared by 2 bases and J by 5 bases, with 15 bases between. From germline, CDR1 is KGHSH and CDR2 LQKENI. The CDR3 protein is CASSPAWGADTEAFF. CDR3 DNA: TGTGCCAGCTCACCAGCGTGGGGGGCGGATACTGAAGCTTTCTTT.

In DNA form, the CDR3 reads TGTGCCAGCAGCTTCTTGGTTGGAAACACCATATATTTT. Its protein product is CASSFLVGNTIYF. This rearrangement joins TRBV5-5 to TRBJ1-3; D call uncertain. V was pared by 2 bases and J by 3 bases, with 6 bases between. The germline V gene encodes CDR1 SGHKS and CDR2 YYEKEE (reference sequence). This CDR3 is built from 13 residues.